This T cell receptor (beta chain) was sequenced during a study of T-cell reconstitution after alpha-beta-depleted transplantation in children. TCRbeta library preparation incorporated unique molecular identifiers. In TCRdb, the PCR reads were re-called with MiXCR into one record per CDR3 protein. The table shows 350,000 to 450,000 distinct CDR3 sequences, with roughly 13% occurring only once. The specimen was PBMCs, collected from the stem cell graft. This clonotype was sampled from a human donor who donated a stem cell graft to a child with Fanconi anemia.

CDR3 sequence reads: CASSQSPGTDNEQFF. CDR3 coding DNA: TGCGCCAGCAGCCAGAGTCCCGGGACAGACAATGAGCAGTTCTTC. The chain combines TRBV5-1 with TRBJ2-1; 7 bases agree with TRBD1. Germline V gene sequence: CDR1 SGHRS, CDR2 YFSETQ. With 4 bases clipped from V and 5 bases from J, the junction kept 9 bases outside the gene matches. This CDR3 spans 15 amino acids. Variable domain in full (rest from reference TRBV5-1 and TRBJ2-1): KAGVTQTPRYLIKTRGQQVTLSCSPISGHRSVSWYQQTPGQGLQFLFEYFSETQRNKGNFPGRFSGRQFSNSRSEMNVSTLELGDSALYLCASSQSPGTDNEQFFGPGTRLTVL.